The following is a T cell receptor beta chain sequence with its context. A read error may account for a junction end that differs from germline. This entry belongs to a study of blood T cell repertoires in COVID-19. The CDR3 is 13 residues long. The germline gives CDR1 SEHNR, CDR2 FQNEAQ (reference sequence). Repertoires were generated with immunoSEQ multiplex PCR, while TCRdb's copy carries only in-frame clones and drops some. The data contain about 180,000 clones, roughly 79% of them singletons. The specimen was peripheral blood. The chain combines TRBV7-9 with TRBJ2-7; weak D call: TRBD1 (6 bases). This sequence was found in a woman in her 70s with acute or convalescent COVID-19. The CDR3 DNA sequence: TGTGCCACTGCACGGGACAACATCGCTACGTCGGACTTC. Protein product: CATARDNIATSDF.